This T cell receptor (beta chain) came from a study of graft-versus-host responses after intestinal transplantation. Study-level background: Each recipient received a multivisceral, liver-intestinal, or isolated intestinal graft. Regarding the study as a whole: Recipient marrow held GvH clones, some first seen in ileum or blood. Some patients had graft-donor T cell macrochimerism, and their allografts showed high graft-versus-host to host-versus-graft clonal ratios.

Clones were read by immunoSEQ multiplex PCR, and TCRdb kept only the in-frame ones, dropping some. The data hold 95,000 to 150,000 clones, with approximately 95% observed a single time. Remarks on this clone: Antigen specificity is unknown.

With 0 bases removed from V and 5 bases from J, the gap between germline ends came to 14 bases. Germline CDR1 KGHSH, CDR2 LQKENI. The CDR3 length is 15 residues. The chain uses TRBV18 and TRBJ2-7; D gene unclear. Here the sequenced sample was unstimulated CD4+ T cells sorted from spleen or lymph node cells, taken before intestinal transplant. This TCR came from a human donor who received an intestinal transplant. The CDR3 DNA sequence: TGTGCCAGCTCACCACCCTCTACGGGTACCCACGAGCAGTACTTC. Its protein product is CASSPPSTGTHEQYF.